This T cell receptor beta chain was profiled in a study of T cells in Graves' hyperthyroidism and ophthalmopathy. RNA transcripts were the template for amplifying TCR beta CDR3 regions. The HTBI primer set was used in a first-round RT-PCR of the TCR CDR3. TCRdb reanalysed the multiplex PCR reads using MiXCR and keeps one entry per CDR3 protein. In the table there are roughly 400,000 distinct CDR3 sequences, about 25% of which are singletons. Study-level points and caveats: Separating ophthalmopathy from stable hyperthyroidism was achieved by a 13 V-J model. For ophthalmopathy, model prediction preceded onset by a median about 6 months.

With V trimmed by 4 bases and J by 8 bases, 7 bases remained unmatched. This CDR3 is built from 15 residues. As concerns this clonotype: The antigen is not known.

The authors obtained PBMCs from 10 ml of fresh peripheral blood. J is TRBJ2-1 and V is TRBV12-3 or TRBV12-4; 11 bases fit TRBD2. The TCR originated in a man aged 45-65 years with Graves' hyperthyroidism. The sample was blood. CDR3 residues: CASSSTSGIGYEQFF. The CDR3 DNA reads TGTGCCAGCAGTTCGACTAGCGGGATCGGATATGAGCAGTTCTTC.